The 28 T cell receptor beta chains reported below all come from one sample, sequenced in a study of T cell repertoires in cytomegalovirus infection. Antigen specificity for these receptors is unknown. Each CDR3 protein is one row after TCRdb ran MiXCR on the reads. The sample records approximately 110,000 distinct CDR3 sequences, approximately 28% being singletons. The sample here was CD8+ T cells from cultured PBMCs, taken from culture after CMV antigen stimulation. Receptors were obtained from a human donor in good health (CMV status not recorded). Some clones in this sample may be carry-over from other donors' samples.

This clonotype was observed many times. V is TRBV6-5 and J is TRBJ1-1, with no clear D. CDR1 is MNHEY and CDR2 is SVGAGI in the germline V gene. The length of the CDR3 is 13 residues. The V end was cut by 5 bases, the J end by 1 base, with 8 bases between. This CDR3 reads CASSPGPNTEAFF. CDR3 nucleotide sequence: TGTGCCAGCAGTCCCGGGCCGAACACTGAAGCTTTCTTT.

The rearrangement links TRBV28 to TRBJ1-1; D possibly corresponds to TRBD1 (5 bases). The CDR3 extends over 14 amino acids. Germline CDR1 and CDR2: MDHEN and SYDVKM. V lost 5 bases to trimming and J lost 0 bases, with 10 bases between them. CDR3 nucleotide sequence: TGTGCCAGCAGTCCGACAGTGTTGAACACTGAAGCTTTCTTT. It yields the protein CASSPTVLNTEAFF.

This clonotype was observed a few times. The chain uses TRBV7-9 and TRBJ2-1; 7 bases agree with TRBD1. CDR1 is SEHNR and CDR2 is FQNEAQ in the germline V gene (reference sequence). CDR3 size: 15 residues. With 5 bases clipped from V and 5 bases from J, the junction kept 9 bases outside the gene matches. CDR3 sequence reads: CASSLPGQWDNEQFF. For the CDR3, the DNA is TGTGCCAGCAGCCTCCCGGGACAGTGGGACAATGAGCAGTTCTTC.

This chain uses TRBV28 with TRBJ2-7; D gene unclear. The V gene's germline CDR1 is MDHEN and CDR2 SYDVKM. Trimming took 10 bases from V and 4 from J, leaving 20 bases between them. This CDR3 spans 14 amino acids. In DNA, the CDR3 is TGTGCCACTGAAGGTGTGCAGGTGGGATACGAGCAGTACTTC. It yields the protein CATEGVQVGYEQYF.

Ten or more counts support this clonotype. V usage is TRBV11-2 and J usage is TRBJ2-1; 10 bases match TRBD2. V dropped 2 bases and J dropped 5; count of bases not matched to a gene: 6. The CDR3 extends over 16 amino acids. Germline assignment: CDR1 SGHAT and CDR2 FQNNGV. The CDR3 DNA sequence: TGTGCCAGCAGCTTATTTAGCGGGGGGCAAAACAATGAGCAGTTCTTC. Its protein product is CASSLFSGGQNNEQFF. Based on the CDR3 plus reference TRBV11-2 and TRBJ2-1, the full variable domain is EAGVAQSPRYKIIEKRQSVAFWCNPISGHATLYWYQQILGQGPKLLIQFQNNGVVDDSQLPKDRFSAERLKGVDSTLKIQPAKLEDSAVYLCASSLFSGGQNNEQFFGPGTRLTVL.

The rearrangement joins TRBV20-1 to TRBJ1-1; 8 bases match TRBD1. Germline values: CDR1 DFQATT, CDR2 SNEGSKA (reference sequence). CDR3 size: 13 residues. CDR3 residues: CRGYRGSDTEAFF. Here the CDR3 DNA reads TGCAGGGGGTACAGGGGGTCGGACACTGAAGCTTTCTTT.

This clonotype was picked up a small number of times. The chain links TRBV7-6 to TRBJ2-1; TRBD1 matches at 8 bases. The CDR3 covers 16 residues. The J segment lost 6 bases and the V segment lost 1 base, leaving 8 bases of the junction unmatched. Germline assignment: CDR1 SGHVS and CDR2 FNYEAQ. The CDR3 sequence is CASSLGTGTGLNEQFF. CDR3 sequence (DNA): TGTGCCAGCAGCTTAGGGACAGGGACCGGGCTCAATGAGCAGTTCTTC.

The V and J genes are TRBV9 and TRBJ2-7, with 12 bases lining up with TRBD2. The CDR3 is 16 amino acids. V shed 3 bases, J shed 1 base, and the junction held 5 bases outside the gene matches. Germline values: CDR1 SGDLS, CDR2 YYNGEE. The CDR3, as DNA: TGTGCCAGCAGCGCCGGACTAGCGGGGATTTCCTACGAGCAGTACTTC. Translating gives CASSAGLAGISYEQYF.

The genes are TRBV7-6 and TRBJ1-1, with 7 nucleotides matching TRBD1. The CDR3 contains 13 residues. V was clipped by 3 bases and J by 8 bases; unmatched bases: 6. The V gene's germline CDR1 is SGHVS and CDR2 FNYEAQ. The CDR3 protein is CASSLGQNLEAFF. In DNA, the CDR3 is TGTGCCAGCAGCTTGGGACAGAACTTAGAAGCTTTCTTT.

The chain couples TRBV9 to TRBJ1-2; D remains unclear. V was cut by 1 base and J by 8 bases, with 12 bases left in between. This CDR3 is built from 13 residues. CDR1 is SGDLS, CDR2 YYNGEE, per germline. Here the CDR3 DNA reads TGTGCCAGCAGCGTATCCGACTCGGACGGCTACACCTTC. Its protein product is CASSVSDSDGYTF.

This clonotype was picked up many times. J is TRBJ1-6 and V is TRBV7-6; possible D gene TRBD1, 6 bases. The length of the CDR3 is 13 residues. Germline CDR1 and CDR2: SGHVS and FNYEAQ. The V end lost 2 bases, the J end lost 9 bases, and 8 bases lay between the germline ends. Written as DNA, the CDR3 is TGTGCCAGCAGCTTATGGGACACTTCACCCCTCCACTTT. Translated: CASSLWDTSPLHF.

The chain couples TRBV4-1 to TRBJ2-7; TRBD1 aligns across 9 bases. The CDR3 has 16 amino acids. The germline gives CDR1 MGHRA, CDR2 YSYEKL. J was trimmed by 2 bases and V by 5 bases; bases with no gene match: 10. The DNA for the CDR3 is TGCGCCAGCAGCTATTCCCTGGGACAGGGAACCTACGAGCAGTACTTC. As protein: CASSYSLGQGTYEQYF.

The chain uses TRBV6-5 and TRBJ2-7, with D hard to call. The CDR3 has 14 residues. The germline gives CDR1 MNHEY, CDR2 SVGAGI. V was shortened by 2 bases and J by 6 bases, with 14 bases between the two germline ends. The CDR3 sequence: CASSYGTAFGEQYF. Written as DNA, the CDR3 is TGTGCCAGCAGTTACGGTACGGCTTTCGGCGAGCAGTACTTC.

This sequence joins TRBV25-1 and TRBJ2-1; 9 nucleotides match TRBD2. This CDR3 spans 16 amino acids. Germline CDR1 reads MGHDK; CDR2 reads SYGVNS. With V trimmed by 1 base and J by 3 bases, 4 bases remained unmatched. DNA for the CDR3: TGTGCCAGCAGTGAATTTTTAGCGGGAGACTACAATGAGCAGTTCTTC. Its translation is CASSEFLAGDYNEQFF.

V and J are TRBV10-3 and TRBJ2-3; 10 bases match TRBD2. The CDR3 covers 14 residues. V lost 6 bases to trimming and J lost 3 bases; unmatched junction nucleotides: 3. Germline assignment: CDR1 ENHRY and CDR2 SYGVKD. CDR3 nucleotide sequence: TGTGCCATCAGCCGTAGCGGGGGGACAGATACGCAGTATTTT. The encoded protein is CAISRSGGTDTQYF.

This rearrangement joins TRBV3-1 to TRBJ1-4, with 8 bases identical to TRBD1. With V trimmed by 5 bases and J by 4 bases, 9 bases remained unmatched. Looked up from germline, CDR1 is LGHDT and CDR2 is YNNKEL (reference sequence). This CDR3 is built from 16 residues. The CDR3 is CASSLTQGAVNEKLFF. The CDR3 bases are TGTGCCAGCAGCTTGACTCAGGGGGCCGTTAATGAAAAACTGTTTTTT.

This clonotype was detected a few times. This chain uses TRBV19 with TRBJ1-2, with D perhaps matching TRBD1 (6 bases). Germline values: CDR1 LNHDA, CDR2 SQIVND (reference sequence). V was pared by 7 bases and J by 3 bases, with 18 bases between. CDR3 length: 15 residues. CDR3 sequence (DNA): TGTGCCAGTACCGCGGGACAAACGCCAGACTATGGCTACACCTTC. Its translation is CASTAGQTPDYGYTF. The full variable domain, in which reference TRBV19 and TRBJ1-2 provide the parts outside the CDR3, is DGGITQSPKYLFRKEGQNVTLSCEQNLNHDAMYWYRQDPGQGLRLIYYSQIVNDFQKGDIAEGYSVSREKKESFPLTVTSAQKNPTAFYLCASTAGQTPDYGYTFGSGTRLTVV.

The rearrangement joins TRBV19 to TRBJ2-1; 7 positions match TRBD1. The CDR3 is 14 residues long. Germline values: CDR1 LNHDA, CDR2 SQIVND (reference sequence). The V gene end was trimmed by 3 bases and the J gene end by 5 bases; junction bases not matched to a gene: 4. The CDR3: CASSIIQGHNEQFF. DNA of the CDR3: TGTGCCAGTAGTATTATACAGGGGCACAATGAGCAGTTCTTC. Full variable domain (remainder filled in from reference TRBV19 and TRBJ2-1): DGGITQSPKYLFRKEGQNVTLSCEQNLNHDAMYWYRQDPGQGLRLIYYSQIVNDFQKGDIAEGYSVSREKKESFPLTVTSAQKNPTAFYLCASSIIQGHNEQFFGPGTRLTVL.

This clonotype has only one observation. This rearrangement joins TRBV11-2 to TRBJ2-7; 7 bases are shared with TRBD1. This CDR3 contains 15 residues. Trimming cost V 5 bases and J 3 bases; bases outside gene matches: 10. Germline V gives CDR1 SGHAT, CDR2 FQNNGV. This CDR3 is CASSPRQGGGYEQYF. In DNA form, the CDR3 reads TGTGCCAGCAGCCCCAGACAGGGTGGGGGCTACGAGCAGTACTTC.

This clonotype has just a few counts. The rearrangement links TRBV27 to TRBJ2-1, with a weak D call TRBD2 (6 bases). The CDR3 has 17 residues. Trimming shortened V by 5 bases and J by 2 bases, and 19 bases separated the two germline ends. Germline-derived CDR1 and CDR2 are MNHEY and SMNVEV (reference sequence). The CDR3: CASSPVGRGWTYNEQFF. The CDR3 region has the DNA TGTGCCAGCAGTCCCGTGGGGCGGGGTTGGACCTACAATGAGCAGTTCTTC.

The CDR3 here is CASVPGTRRGYTF. In DNA, the CDR3 is TGTGCCAGCGTCCCCGGGACCCGGAGGGGCTACACCTTC. The V call is TRBV6-1, the J call TRBJ1-2, with D perhaps matching TRBD1 (5 bases). Germline V gene data show CDR1 as MNHNS and CDR2 as SASEGT. The CDR3 contains 13 residues. Trimming left V 8 bases short and J 8 bases short, with 18 bases between.

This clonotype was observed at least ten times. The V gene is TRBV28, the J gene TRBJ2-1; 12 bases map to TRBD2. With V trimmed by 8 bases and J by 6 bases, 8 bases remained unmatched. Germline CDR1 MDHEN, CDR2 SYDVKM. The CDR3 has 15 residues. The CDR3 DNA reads TGTGCCAGCTCCCGGACTAGCGGGGCCGTCAATGAGCAGTTCTTC. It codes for CASSRTSGAVNEQFF.

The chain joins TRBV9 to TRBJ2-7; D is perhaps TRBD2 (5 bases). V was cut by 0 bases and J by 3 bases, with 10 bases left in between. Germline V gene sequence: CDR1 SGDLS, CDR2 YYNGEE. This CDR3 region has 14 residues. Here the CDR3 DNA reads TGTGCCAGCAGCGTAGACGGGGAGAGCTACGAGCAGTACTTC. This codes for CASSVDGESYEQYF.

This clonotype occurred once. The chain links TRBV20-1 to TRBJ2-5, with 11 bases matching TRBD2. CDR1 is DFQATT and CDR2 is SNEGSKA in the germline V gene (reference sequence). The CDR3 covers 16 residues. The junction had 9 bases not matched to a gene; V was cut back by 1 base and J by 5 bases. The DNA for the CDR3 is TGCAGTGCTAGAGGCCCCACTAGCGGGAGCTTGGAGACCCAGTACTTC. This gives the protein CSARGPTSGSLETQYF.

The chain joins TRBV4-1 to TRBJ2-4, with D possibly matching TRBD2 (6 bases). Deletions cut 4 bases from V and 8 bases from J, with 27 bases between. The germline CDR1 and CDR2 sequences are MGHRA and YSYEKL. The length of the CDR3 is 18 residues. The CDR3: CASSPPERAPLPLDIQYF. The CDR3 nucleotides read TGCGCCAGCAGCCCCCCCGAGCGGGCCCCGCTCCCACTGGACATTCAGTACTTC.

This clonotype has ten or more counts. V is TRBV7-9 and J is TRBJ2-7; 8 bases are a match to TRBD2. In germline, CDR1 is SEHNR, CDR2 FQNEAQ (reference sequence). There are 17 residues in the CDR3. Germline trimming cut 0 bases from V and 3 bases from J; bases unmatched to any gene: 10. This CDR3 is CASSLAGGGRTFYEQYF. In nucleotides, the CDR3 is TGTGCCAGCAGCTTAGCTGGCGGGGGGAGAACCTTCTACGAGCAGTACTTC.

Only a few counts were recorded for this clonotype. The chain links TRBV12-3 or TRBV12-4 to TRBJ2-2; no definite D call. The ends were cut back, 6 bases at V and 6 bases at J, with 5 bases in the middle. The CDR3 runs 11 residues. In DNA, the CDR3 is TGTGCCAGCAGCTTACCCGGGGAGCTGTTTTTT. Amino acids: CASSLPGELFF.

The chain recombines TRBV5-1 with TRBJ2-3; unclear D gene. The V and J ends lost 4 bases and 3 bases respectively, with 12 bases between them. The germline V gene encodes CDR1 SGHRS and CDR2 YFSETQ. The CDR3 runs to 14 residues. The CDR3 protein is CASSTYLSTDTQYF. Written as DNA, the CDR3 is TGCGCCAGCAGCACCTATCTTAGTACAGATACGCAGTATTTT.